This passage covers 10 T cell receptor beta chains from one sample sequenced in a study of blood T cell repertoires in COVID-19. Sequencing used immunoSEQ multiplex PCR; TCRdb keeps in-frame clones, though not all of them. This sample has about 68,000 clones; approximately 89% occur once, and the top ten carry less than 2.5%. The sequenced material came from peripheral blood. The receptors were sampled from a human donor in a cohort sampled during active COVID-19.

The CDR3 nucleotides are TGTGCCAGCAGTGGGTACAGGGGGCTTGATGCTTTCTTT. The encoded protein is CASSGYRGLDAFF. V and J are TRBV25-1 and TRBJ1-1, with 9 positions matching TRBD1. Unmatched junction bases numbered 8, after V lost 4 bases and J lost 11 bases. CDR1 is MGHDK and CDR2 is SYGVNS in the germline V gene. The CDR3 sequence is 13 residues long.

This chain links TRBV7-8 with TRBJ1-3, with 10 positions matching TRBD1. The V gene end was trimmed by 2 bases and the J gene end by 4 bases; junction bases not matched to a gene: 14. Germline V gene lookup returns CDR1 SGHVS and CDR2 FQNEAQ. The CDR3 totals 19 residues. CDR3 sequence reads: CASSLYGSGQGISGNTIYF. The CDR3 DNA follows: TGTGCCAGCAGCTTATATGGGTCGGGACAGGGGATATCGGGAAACACCATATATTTT.

This clone has a single count. The chain carries TRBV30 and TRBJ2-3; 10 positions agree with TRBD2. Germline trimming cut 2 bases from V and 10 bases from J; bases unmatched to any gene: 15. The CDR3 runs 16 residues. Germline assignment: CDR1 GTSNPN and CDR2 SVGIG (reference sequence). DNA for the CDR3: TGTGCCTGGAGTCCCGGGACTAGCGCGGGCCCACTTCCGCAGTATTTT. It translates to CAWSPGTSAGPLPQYF.

CDR3 coding DNA: TGCGCCAGCAGTGTGGTTTCCCCCTACTCAGATACGCAGTATTTT. Translating gives CASSVVSPYSDTQYF. This chain connects TRBV10-2 to TRBJ2-3; D is ambiguous. CDR3 size: 15 residues. Germline assignment: CDR1 WSHSY and CDR2 SAAADI. Between the trimmed V and J ends, which lost 4 bases and 4 bases, there was a span of 15 bases.

This sequence joins TRBV7-9 and TRBJ2-1; 11 bases are shared with TRBD2. Trimming at V came to 5 bases and at J to 4 bases, leaving 16 bases not matched to a gene. The CDR3 is 19 amino acids. Germline loops: CDR1 SEHNR, CDR2 FQNEAQ (reference sequence). In DNA form, the CDR3 reads TGTGCCAGCAGCCCCACCCGGACTAGCGGGCCCTTGTGGTACAATGAGCAGTTCTTC. Translating gives CASSPTRTSGPLWYNEQFF.

This chain links TRBV7-8 with TRBJ2-1; D is unclear. This CDR3 spans 14 amino acids. The germline CDR1 and CDR2 sequences are SGHVS and FQNEAQ. V dropped 3 bases and J dropped 7 bases, with 13 bases sitting between them. The CDR3 bases are TGTGCCAGCAGCTTCGCTAACCCTAGTAATGAGCAGTTCTTC. This encodes CASSFANPSNEQFF.

V is TRBV2 and J is TRBJ2-7; 9 nucleotides line up with TRBD1. The CDR3 is 16 amino acids. The germline V gene encodes CDR1 SNHLY and CDR2 FYNNEI. Trimming took 9 bases from V and 6 from J; bases not matched to a gene: 18. As DNA, the CDR3 is TGTGCCAGTCAGCAACAAAGTCCCGGGACAGGGAGCGAGCAGTACTTC. Translated: CASQQQSPGTGSEQYF.

The gene calls are TRBV3-1 (or the pseudogene TRBV3-2) and TRBJ2-2; the match to TRBD2 covers 9 bases. V gave up 1 base and J gave up 3 bases; unmatched junction bases: 12. From germline, CDR1 is LGHDT and CDR2 YNNKEL (reference sequence). CDR3 size: 19 residues. The chain's CDR3 is CASSQGRTRGGSDTGELFF. The DNA of the CDR3 is TGTGCCAGCAGCCAAGGACGGACGCGGGGGGGTTCTGACACCGGGGAGCTGTTTTTT.

This clone was seen just once. The V gene is TRBV29-1, the J gene TRBJ1-2; 7 bases are shared with TRBD1. CDR1 is SQVTM and CDR2 is ANQGSEA in the germline V gene. This CDR3 is 15 amino acids long. V shed 1 base and J 8 bases; nucleotides not matched to a gene: 13. CDR3 in amino acids: CSVEVGTDTYGGYTF. CDR3 in DNA: TGCAGCGTTGAAGTAGGGACAGATACCTATGGAGGCTACACCTTC.

This sequence joins TRBV2 and TRBJ2-3; 11 nucleotides match TRBD2. The CDR3 consists of 18 residues. The V segment lost 5 bases and the J segment 1 base; nucleotides outside the gene matches: 11. Germline lookup yields CDR1 SNHLY and CDR2 FYNNEI. CDR3 protein: CASSPSSGGLRRTDTQYF. CDR3 in DNA: TGTGCCAGCAGTCCATCTAGCGGGGGGCTAAGACGCACAGATACGCAGTATTTT.